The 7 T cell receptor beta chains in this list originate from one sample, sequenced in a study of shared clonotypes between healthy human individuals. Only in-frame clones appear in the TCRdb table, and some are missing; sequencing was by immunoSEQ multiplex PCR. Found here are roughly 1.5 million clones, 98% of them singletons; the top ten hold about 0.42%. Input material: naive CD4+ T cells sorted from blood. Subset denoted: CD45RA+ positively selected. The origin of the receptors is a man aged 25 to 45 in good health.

The CDR3 here is CATSRDGSGGYTF. CDR3 coding DNA: TGTGCCACCAGCAGAGATGGAAGTGGTGGCTACACCTTC. This rearrangement joins TRBV15 to TRBJ1-2; no clear D gene. V gave up 0 bases and J gave up 7 bases, with 9 bases separating them. The CDR3 is 13 residues long. The germline CDR1 and CDR2 sequences are LNHNV and YYDKDF (reference sequence). Together with reference TRBV15 and TRBJ1-2, the CDR3 gives the full variable domain: DAMVIQNPRYQVTQFGKPVTLSCSQTLNHNVMYWYQQKSSQAPKLLFHYYDKDFNNEADTPDNFQSRRPNTSFCFLDIRSPGLGDTAMYLCATSRDGSGGYTFGSGTRLTVV.

CDR3 sequence: CASSRLPGSLYEQYF. The CDR3 DNA sequence: TGTGCCAGCAGTCGCCTCCCGGGATCACTTTACGAGCAGTACTTC. The V gene is TRBV6-1, the J gene TRBJ2-7; tentatively, D is TRBD2 (5 bases). The CDR3 sequence is 15 residues long. Trimming stripped 5 bases from V and 4 bases from J, with 18 bases between. CDR1 MNHNS and CDR2 SASEGT come from the germline V gene.

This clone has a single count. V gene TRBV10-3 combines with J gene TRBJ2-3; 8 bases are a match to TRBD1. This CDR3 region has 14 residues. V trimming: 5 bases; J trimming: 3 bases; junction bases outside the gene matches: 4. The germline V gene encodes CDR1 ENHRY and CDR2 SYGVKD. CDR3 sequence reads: CAISLDRVTDTQYF. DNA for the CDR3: TGTGCCATCAGTTTGGACAGGGTAACAGATACGCAGTATTTT.

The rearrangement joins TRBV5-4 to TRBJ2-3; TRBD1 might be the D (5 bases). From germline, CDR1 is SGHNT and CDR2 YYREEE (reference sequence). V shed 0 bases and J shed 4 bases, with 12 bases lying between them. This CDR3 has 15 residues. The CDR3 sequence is CASSLAAGIADTQYF. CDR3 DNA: TGTGCCAGCAGCTTGGCGGCAGGGATCGCAGATACGCAGTATTTT.

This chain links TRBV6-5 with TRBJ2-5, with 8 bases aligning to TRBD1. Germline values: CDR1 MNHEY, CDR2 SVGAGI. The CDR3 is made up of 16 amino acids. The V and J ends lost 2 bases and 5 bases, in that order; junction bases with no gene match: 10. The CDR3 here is CASSYMTGTGFETQYF. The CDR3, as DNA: TGTGCCAGCAGTTACATGACCGGGACAGGTTTTGAGACCCAGTACTTC.

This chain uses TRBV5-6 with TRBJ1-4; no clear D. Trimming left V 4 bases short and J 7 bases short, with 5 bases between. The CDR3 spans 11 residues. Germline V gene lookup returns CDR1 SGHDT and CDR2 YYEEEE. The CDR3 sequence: CASSRTEKLFF. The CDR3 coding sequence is TGTGCCAGCAGCCGCACTGAAAAACTGTTTTTT.

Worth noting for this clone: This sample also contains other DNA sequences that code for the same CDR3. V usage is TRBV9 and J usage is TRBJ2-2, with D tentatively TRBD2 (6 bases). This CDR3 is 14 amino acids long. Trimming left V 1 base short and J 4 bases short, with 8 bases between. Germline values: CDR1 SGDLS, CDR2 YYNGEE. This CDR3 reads CASSVRRGTGELFF. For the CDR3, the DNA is TGTGCCAGCAGCGTACGGAGGGGCACCGGGGAGCTGTTTTTT.